This entry features one T cell receptor (beta chain) sequence. Its antigen is as yet unknown. These data originate in a study of response to subunit inactivated influenza vaccine. Study-wide points: The authors suggested that few new T cells are recruited per seasonal influenza vaccination.

CDR1 is SGHVS and CDR2 is FQNEAQ in the germline V gene. The V end lost 2 bases, the J end lost 7 bases, and 11 bases lay between the germline ends. CDR3 size: 13 residues. TCRdb reprocessed the RT-PCR reads with MiXCR, giving one entry per CDR3 protein. Of just over 300,000 distinct CDR3 sequences listed, about a fifth are singletons. The chain combines TRBV7-8 with TRBJ1-1; D might be TRBD1 (5 bases). The specimen comprised PBMCs from blood, sampled 21 months after vaccination. The receptor was isolated from a man between 50 and 70 years old who received an inactivated influenza vaccine. CDR3 in DNA: TGTGCCAGCAGCTTACAGGGAAGAGGTGAAGCTTTCTTT. It is translated as CASSLQGRGEAFF. Looking up the rest from reference TRBV7-8 and TRBJ1-1 gives the full variable domain: GAGVSQSPRYKVAKRGQDVALRCDPISGHVSLFWYQQALGQGPEFLTYFQNEAQLDKSGLPSDRFFAERPEGSVSTLKIQRTQQEDSAVYLCASSLQGRGEAFFGQGTRLTVV.